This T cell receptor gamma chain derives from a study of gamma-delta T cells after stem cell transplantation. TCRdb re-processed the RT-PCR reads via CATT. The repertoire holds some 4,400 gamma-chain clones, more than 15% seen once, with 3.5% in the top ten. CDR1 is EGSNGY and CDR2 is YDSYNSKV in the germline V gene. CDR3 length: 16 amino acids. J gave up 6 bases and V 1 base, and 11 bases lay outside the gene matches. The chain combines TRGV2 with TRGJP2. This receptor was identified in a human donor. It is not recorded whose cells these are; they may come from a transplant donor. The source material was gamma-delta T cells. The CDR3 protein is CATWDGPEEGDWIKTF. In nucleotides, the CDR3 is TGTGCCACCTGGGACGGACCTGAGGAGGGTGATTGGATCAAGACGTTT.